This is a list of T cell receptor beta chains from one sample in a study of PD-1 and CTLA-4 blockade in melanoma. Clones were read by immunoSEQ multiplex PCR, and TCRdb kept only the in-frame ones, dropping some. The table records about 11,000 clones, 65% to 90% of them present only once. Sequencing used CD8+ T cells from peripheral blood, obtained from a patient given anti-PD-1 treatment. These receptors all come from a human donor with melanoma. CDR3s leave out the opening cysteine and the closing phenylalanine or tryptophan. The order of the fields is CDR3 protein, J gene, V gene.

ASSVTGFGGNEQF | TRBJ2-1 | TRBV9
ASSLPGWGNQPQH | TRBJ1-5 | TRBV7-2
ASSQLISMNTEAF | TRBJ1-1 | TRBV4-1
ASSLGPRTSGRAVVSYEQY | TRBJ2-7 | TRBV7-6
AISDPDGSSYNSPLH | TRBJ1-6 | TRBV10-3
ATCQDWGATDTQY | TRBJ2-3 | TRBV10-2
ASSPEERQGGSYEQY | TRBJ2-7 | TRBV7-8
ASSIEGTGARPQH | TRBJ1-5 | TRBV19
ASSDSGSGEYNEQF | TRBJ2-1 | TRBV6-4
ASSLAEGRLNSPLH | TRBJ1-6 | TRBV11-2